This entry lists 18 T cell receptor beta chains sequenced from one sample in a study of T-cell memory formation after mild COVID-19. TCRdb reprocessed the 5' RACE reads via MiXCR and lists one record per CDR3 protein. The profile shows about half a million distinct CDR3 sequences, roughly 18% of them singletons. The material sequenced was PBMCs or a T cell subset sorted from them (not recorded which). These receptors were obtained from an adult woman who had mild COVID-19 (a few samples of this study predate the infection). Cell type and time point are not known.

The chain joins TRBV20-1 to TRBJ2-1; 7 nucleotides match TRBD2. The CDR3 is 14 amino acids. Trimming cost V 5 bases and J 2 bases; bases outside gene matches: 6. The germline V gene has CDR1 DFQATT and CDR2 SNEGSKA (reference sequence). In nucleotides, the CDR3 is TGCAGTGCTGCCCCGGGAGGCCCCTACAATGAGCAGTTCTTC. It specifies CSAAPGGPYNEQFF.

This chain links TRBV14 with TRBJ2-1, with no clear D. This CDR3 spans 14 amino acids. Germline CDR1 reads SGHDN; CDR2 reads FVKESK. The ends were cut back, 6 bases at V and 1 base at J, with 10 bases in the middle. CDR3 coding DNA: TGTGCCAGCAGTTTACGGGTATCCTACAATGAGCAGTTCTTC. Translating gives CASSLRVSYNEQFF. Combining the CDR3 with reference TRBV14 and TRBJ2-1 gives the whole variable domain EAGVTQFPSHSVIEKGQTVTLRCDPISGHDNLYWYRRVMGKEIKFLLHFVKESKQDESGMPNNRFLAERTGGTYSTLKVQPAELEDSGVYFCASSLRVSYNEQFFGPGTRLTVL.

This clonotype occurred a few times. The chain uses TRBV7-9 and TRBJ2-3; 9 nucleotides agree with TRBD1. Trimming removed 4 bases from V and 2 bases from J; junction bases left unmatched: 7. Germline V gives CDR1 SEHNR, CDR2 FQNEAQ (reference sequence). CDR3 length: 16 amino acids. CDR3 protein: CASSYSTGGLTDTQYF. In DNA, the CDR3 is TGTGCCAGCAGCTACAGTACAGGGGGCCTCACAGATACGCAGTATTTT.

The chain has TRBV20-1 and TRBJ2-5; tentatively, D is TRBD2 (6 bases). V was clipped by 4 bases and J by 1 base, with 16 bases between them. The CDR3 runs 15 residues. Germline V gene lookup returns CDR1 DFQATT and CDR2 SNEGSKA (reference sequence). CDR3 sequence: CSAIVTRRAQETQYF. CDR3 nucleotides: TGCAGTGCTATTGTGACTAGGAGGGCCCAAGAGACCCAGTACTTC.

This rearrangement joins TRBV30 to TRBJ1-2, with TRBD1 matching over 8 bases. J gave up 4 bases and V 2 bases, and 9 bases lay outside the gene matches. Germline assignment: CDR1 GTSNPN and CDR2 SVGIG (reference sequence). This CDR3 is built from 15 residues. The CDR3 is CAWSPSHRGGYGYTF. The CDR3 DNA is TGTGCCTGGAGTCCCTCGCACAGGGGGGGCTATGGCTACACCTTC. The full variable domain, completed using reference TRBV30 and TRBJ1-2, is SQTIHQWPATLVQPVGSPLSLECTVEGTSNPNLYWYRQAAGRGLQLLFYSVGIGQISSEVPQNLSASRPQDRQFILSSKKLLLSDSGFYLCAWSPSHRGGYGYTFGSGTRLTVV.

This clonotype turned up a few times. This chain joins TRBV2 and TRBJ2-1; D call uncertain. The germline V gene has CDR1 SNHLY and CDR2 FYNNEI. The CDR3 extends over 15 amino acids. Trimming pared 4 bases from V and 0 bases from J, leaving 10 bases between. The CDR3 sequence is CASSADWSSYNEQFF. CDR3 nucleotide sequence: TGTGCCAGCAGTGCCGACTGGAGCTCCTACAATGAGCAGTTCTTC.

The J gene is TRBJ2-5, the V gene TRBV29-1; D unresolved. Germline V lookup: CDR1 SQVTM, CDR2 ANQGSEA. CDR3 length: 13 residues. V was cut by 1 base and J by 5 bases, with 11 bases left in between. CDR3 in amino acids: CSVEGNYRETQYF. In nucleotides, the CDR3 is TGCAGCGTTGAAGGGAACTATCGGGAGACCCAGTACTTC.

This clonotype showed up just a few times. The V and J genes are TRBV7-3 and TRBJ2-3; perhaps TRBD2 as D (6 bases). V lost 4 bases, J lost 0 bases, and 11 bases lay in between. Germline V gene sequence: CDR1 SGHTA, CDR2 FQGTGA. This CDR3 has 15 amino acids. The CDR3 loop reads CASSSPRGSTDTQYF. Written as DNA, the CDR3 is TGTGCCAGCAGCTCCCCCCGGGGGAGCACAGATACGCAGTATTTT.

This clonotype turned up a few times. This sequence joins TRBV12-3 or TRBV12-4 and TRBJ2-1; D perhaps matches TRBD1 (6 bases). The CDR3 totals 13 residues. V was cut by 6 bases and J by 6 bases, with 12 bases left in between. CDR3 sequence reads: CASSPGTINEQFF. CDR3 nucleotides: TGTGCCAGCAGCCCTGGGACAATCAATGAGCAGTTCTTC.

This clonotype was detected a few times. No DNA is shown, since the ends of the CDR3 on it are uncertain; the CDR3 is the one TCRdb lists. The rearrangement links TRBV12-1 to TRBJ2-7; TRBD1, the D gene given by the table, was not confirmed from the DNA. TRBV12-1 is deemed a pseudogene. The CDR3 is 16 residues long, counting both termini. This chain's CDR3 is CASADTWGTGAYEQYF.

This clonotype was detected only a few times. This chain connects TRBV4-1 to TRBJ2-5; TRBD2 aligns across 7 bases. Germline V gene data show CDR1 as MGHRA and CDR2 as YSYEKL. The CDR3 is 16 amino acids. The J segment lost 1 base and the V segment lost 5 bases, leaving 10 bases of the junction unmatched. The CDR3 sequence is CASSIGGRLAQETQYF. The CDR3 coding sequence is TGCGCCAGCAGCATTGGTGGTCGACTAGCCCAAGAGACCCAGTACTTC.

This clonotype was seen at least ten times. The chain carries TRBV5-1 and TRBJ2-5, with 8 bases that match TRBD2. The CDR3 is 14 residues long. V shed 3 bases and J 4 bases; nucleotides not matched to a gene: 5. Germline V lookup: CDR1 SGHRS, CDR2 YFSETQ. CDR3 sequence reads: CASSSTSARETQYF. The CDR3 nucleotides read TGCGCCAGCAGCTCGACTAGCGCGAGAGAGACCCAGTACTTC.

This clonotype was observed many times. The chain uses TRBV7-8 and TRBJ2-1; D tentatively fits TRBD1 or TRBD2 (5 bases each). The CDR3 contains 14 residues. Germline V gene lookup returns CDR1 SGHVS and CDR2 FQNEAQ. The V gene lost 5 bases and the J gene lost 5 bases, with 13 bases spanning the gap. The CDR3 loop reads CASSRRRDDNEQFF. The CDR3 coding sequence is TGTGCCAGCAGCCGTCGACGGGACGACAATGAGCAGTTCTTC.

The chain uses TRBV5-4 and TRBJ2-1, with 10 bases identical to TRBD1. Germline lookup yields CDR1 SGHNT and CDR2 YYREEE (reference sequence). V was clipped by 7 bases and J by 7 bases; unmatched bases: 8. The CDR3 sequence is 14 residues long. The CDR3: CASVLGTGENEQFF. CDR3 coding DNA: TGTGCCAGCGTGCTCGGGACAGGGGAGAATGAGCAGTTCTTC.

This clonotype showed up just a few times. The chain uses TRBV6-5 and TRBJ1-1; a possible D gene is TRBD1 (6 bases). The length of the CDR3 is 14 residues. The germline V gene has CDR1 MNHEY and CDR2 SVGAGI. V shed 8 bases and J shed 0 bases, with 13 bases lying between them. CDR3 amino acids: CASGPGQLNTEAFF. CDR3 DNA sequence: TGTGCCAGCGGACCCGGACAGTTGAACACTGAAGCTTTCTTT.

Only a few counts were recorded for this clonotype. This chain connects TRBV7-8 to TRBJ2-1; 13 bases line up with TRBD2. J lost 5 bases, V lost 2 bases, and 6 bases had no gene match. Germline V gives CDR1 SGHVS, CDR2 FQNEAQ. CDR3 length: 17 residues. The CDR3 region has the DNA TGTGCCAGCAGCTTACCTAGACTAGCGGGGGGAGACAATGAGCAGTTCTTC. Amino acid sequence: CASSLPRLAGGDNEQFF.

This chain connects TRBV29-1 to TRBJ2-3; 8 positions agree with TRBD1. The germline CDR1 and CDR2 sequences are SQVTM and ANQGSEA. CDR3 length: 12 amino acids. V lost 6 bases to trimming and J lost 3 bases; unmatched junction nucleotides: 2. CDR3 sequence reads: CSVDRETDTQYF. In nucleotides, the CDR3 is TGCAGCGTGGACAGGGAAACAGATACGCAGTATTTT.

This clonotype was picked up a small number of times. The CDR3 DNA sequence: TGTGCCAGCAGCGAAGTAGCGGGAGGGCTGAATGAGCAGTTCTTC. It specifies CASSEVAGGLNEQFF. V usage is TRBV9 and J usage is TRBJ2-1; 11 nucleotides agree with TRBD2. The CDR3 length is 15 residues. V shed 3 bases and J 7 bases; nucleotides not matched to a gene: 6. Germline CDR1 and CDR2: SGDLS and YYNGEE.